Presented here are 13 T cell receptor beta chains from one specimen sequenced in a study of OX40 agonist ivuxolimab in advanced cancers. Assay: immunoSEQ multiplex PCR; the TCRdb copy retains only in-frame clones and omits some. The data show tens of thousands of clones, roughly nine tenths seen once. Sequenced material: CD4+ or CD8+ T cells sorted from blood, taken in a trial of the OX40 agonist ivuxolimab. The receptors stem from an adult with an advanced solid tumor such as melanoma, head and neck, liver or kidney cancer.

The chain couples TRBV28 to TRBJ2-5, with TRBD2 matching 9 bases. V trimming: 3 bases; J trimming: 1 base; junction bases outside the gene matches: 3. CDR3 length: 15 residues. Germline V gene lookup returns CDR1 MDHEN and CDR2 SYDVKM. The CDR3 DNA sequence: TGTGCCAGCAGTTTCCCGACTAGCGGCCAAGAGACCCAGTACTTC. Its translation: CASSFPTSGQETQYF.

The gene calls are TRBV10-3 and TRBJ2-7; D is possibly TRBD2 (6 bases). The CDR3 is made up of 13 amino acids. V gave up 4 bases and J gave up 5 bases, with 12 bases separating them. Germline V gene lookup returns CDR1 ENHRY and CDR2 SYGVKD. The CDR3 protein is CAISGWERDEQYF. The DNA of the CDR3 is TGTGCCATCAGTGGTTGGGAGCGGGACGAGCAGTACTTC.

The chain combines TRBV28 with TRBJ1-2; possible D gene TRBD1, 5 bases. Germline CDR1 reads MDHEN; CDR2 reads SYDVKM. This CDR3 has 19 amino acids. Deletions cut 3 bases from V and 1 base from J, with 24 bases between. The CDR3 loop is CASSFAIDRGRGGNYGYTF. DNA of the CDR3: TGTGCCAGCAGTTTCGCAATCGACCGGGGTAGGGGCGGTAACTATGGCTACACCTTC.

The chain recombines TRBV13 with TRBJ2-1; 8 nucleotides match TRBD1. CDR1 is PRHDT, CDR2 FYEKMQ, per germline (reference sequence). The length of the CDR3 is 16 residues. Unmatched junction bases numbered 15, after V lost 6 bases and J lost 8 bases. For the CDR3, the DNA is TGTGCCAGCAGGCGACGGGACCTGGACAGGGTACATGAGCAGTTCTTC. It translates to CASRRRDLDRVHEQFF.

This clone came up once. The chain uses TRBV30 and TRBJ2-7; D assignment may be TRBD1 or TRBD2 (8 bases each). Germline CDR1 GTSNPN, CDR2 SVGIG (reference sequence). V dropped 5 bases and J dropped 4 bases, with 18 bases sitting between them. The CDR3 has 14 amino acids. The CDR3 DNA reads as TGTGCCTGGGAGGACAGGGCGGGGGGATACGAGCAGTACTTC. It encodes CAWEDRAGGYEQYF.

The chain recombines TRBV14 with TRBJ1-1; D is unresolved. CDR3 size: 15 residues. Deletions cut 0 bases from V and 0 bases from J, with 8 bases between. From germline, CDR1 is SGHDN and CDR2 FVKESK. The CDR3 is CASSQELLMNTEAFF. CDR3 in DNA: TGTGCCAGCAGCCAAGAACTCCTCATGAACACTGAAGCTTTCTTT. The variable domain in full, completed from reference TRBV14 and TRBJ1-1, reads EAGVTQFPSHSVIEKGQTVTLRCDPISGHDNLYWYRRVMGKEIKFLLHFVKESKQDESGMPNNRFLAERTGGTYSTLKVQPAELEDSGVYFCASSQELLMNTEAFFGQGTRLTVV.

This clone was counted between two and nine times. This rearrangement joins TRBV6-5 to TRBJ1-5; maybe TRBD1 (5 bases). CDR3 size: 14 residues. The V end lost 6 bases, the J end lost 0 bases, and 9 bases lay between the germline ends. Per the germline V gene, CDR1 is MNHEY and CDR2 is SVGAGI. This chain's CDR3 is CASSSGFSNQPQHF. The CDR3 nucleotides read TGTGCCAGCAGCTCAGGGTTTAGCAATCAGCCCCAGCATTTT.

The chain is built from TRBV4-3 and TRBJ2-3; TRBD2 matches at 9 bases. J lost 0 bases, V lost 1 base, and 8 bases had no gene match. Germline assignment: CDR1 LGHNA and CDR2 YSLEER. The CDR3 is 18 residues long. This CDR3 is CASSQVAGAGVSTDTQYF. As DNA, the CDR3 is TGCGCCAGCAGCCAAGTAGCGGGAGCAGGGGTTAGCACAGATACGCAGTATTTT.

V is TRBV11-2 and J is TRBJ1-2, with 7 bases matching TRBD1. The CDR3 extends over 12 amino acids. J gave up 4 bases and V 7 bases, and 3 bases lay outside the gene matches. The germline V gene encodes CDR1 SGHAT and CDR2 FQNNGV. The CDR3 reads CASTRDSYGYTF. For the CDR3, the DNA is TGTGCCAGCACACGGGACAGCTATGGCTACACCTTC.

The CDR3 region has the DNA TGTGCCAGCAGTTCAACGGAGAATTCACCCCTCCACTTT. Translation: CASSSTENSPLHF. This sequence joins TRBV28 and TRBJ1-6; D is uncertain. V gave up 4 bases and J gave up 7 bases, with 8 bases separating them. The CDR3 loop spans 13 amino acids. Per the germline V gene, CDR1 is MDHEN and CDR2 is SYDVKM.

This sequence joins TRBV13 and TRBJ2-1; D ambiguous. Germline CDR1 and CDR2: PRHDT and FYEKMQ (reference sequence). Trimming left V 4 bases short and J 0 bases short, with 13 bases between. This CDR3 has 16 residues. For the CDR3, the DNA is TGTGCCAGCAGCTCCCCGGTAGAGAGCTCCTACAATGAGCAGTTCTTC. This codes for CASSSPVESSYNEQFF.

This clone was seen only once. The chain couples TRBV12-5 to TRBJ2-1; the match to TRBD2 covers 7 bases. CDR3 length: 17 residues. CDR1 is LGHNT and CDR2 is FRNRAP in the germline V gene. The junction had 12 bases not matched to a gene; V was cut back by 5 bases and J by 2 bases. In nucleotides, the CDR3 is TGTGCTAGTGGTCAACCTCTAAAGGGACTAACCTACAATGAGCAGTTCTTC. Its translation is CASGQPLKGLTYNEQFF.

The chain has TRBV30 and TRBJ1-6; D call uncertain. The germline V gene encodes CDR1 GTSNPN and CDR2 SVGIG (reference sequence). Between the trimmed V and J ends, which lost 5 bases and 15 bases, there was a span of 14 bases. The CDR3 is made up of 11 amino acids. The CDR3, as DNA: TGTGCCTGGTCTGAACTCCTAGACCTCCACTTT. It codes for CAWSELLDLHF.